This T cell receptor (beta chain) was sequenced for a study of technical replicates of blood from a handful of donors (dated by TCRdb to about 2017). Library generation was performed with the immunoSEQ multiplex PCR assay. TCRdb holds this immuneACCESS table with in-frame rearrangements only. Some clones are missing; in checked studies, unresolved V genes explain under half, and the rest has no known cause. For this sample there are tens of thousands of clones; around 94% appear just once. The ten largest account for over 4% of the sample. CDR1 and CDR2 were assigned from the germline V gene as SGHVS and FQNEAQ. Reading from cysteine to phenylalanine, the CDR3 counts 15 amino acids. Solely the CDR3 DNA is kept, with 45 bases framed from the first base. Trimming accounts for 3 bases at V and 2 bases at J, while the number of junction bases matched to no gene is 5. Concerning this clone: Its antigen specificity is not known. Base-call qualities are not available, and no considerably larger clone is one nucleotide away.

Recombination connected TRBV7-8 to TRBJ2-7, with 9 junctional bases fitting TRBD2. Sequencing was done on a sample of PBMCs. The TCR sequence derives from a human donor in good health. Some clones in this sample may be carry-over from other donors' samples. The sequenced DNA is TGTGCCAGCAGCTTGAGGCGGGGGGGGCCCTACGAGCAGTACTTC. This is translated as CASSLRRGGPYEQYF.